The rows below give T cell receptor beta chains drawn from one sample of a study of radiation and T cells in renal cell carcinoma. Only in-frame clones appear in the TCRdb table, and some are missing; sequencing was by immunoSEQ multiplex PCR. The sample includes more than 150,000 clones, roughly 87% of them seen just once. The specimen comprised blood, sampled from a patient whose treatment included radiotherapy and nephrectomy. The receptor source for this set is a woman in her fifties or sixties with renal cell carcinoma. Both conserved end residues are part of each CDR3. The order of the fields is V gene, clone size, D gene, J gene, CDR3 protein, CDR3 DNA. The D gene is left open where the match is weak. Size values are once, few and many counts, or a class for expanded clones, and some rows have none.

v_call: TRBV9
clone_size: -
d_call: -
j_call: TRBJ1-5
cdr3_aa: CASSVDFSQPQHF
cdr3_nt: TGTGCCAGCAGCGTAGACTTTTCTCAGCCCCAGCATTTT

v_call: TRBV4-2
clone_size: few
d_call: -
j_call: TRBJ2-1
cdr3_aa: CASSQDIKSGNEQFF
cdr3_nt: TGTGCCAGCAGCCAAGATATAAAGTCCGGGAATGAGCAGTTCTTC

v_call: TRBV9
clone_size: once
d_call: -
j_call: TRBJ2-2
cdr3_aa: CASSVGHLEIGELFF
cdr3_nt: TGTGCCAGCAGCGTAGGGCACCTGGAGATCGGGGAGCTGTTTTTT

v_call: TRBV6-1
clone_size: -
d_call: -
j_call: TRBJ1-1
cdr3_aa: CASSDRGDTEAFF
cdr3_nt: TGTGCCAGCAGTGACAGGGGTGACACTGAAGCTTTCTTT

v_call: TRBV6-6
clone_size: -
d_call: -
j_call: TRBJ1-4
cdr3_aa: CASGRDPNEKLFF
cdr3_nt: TGTGCCAGCGGAAGAGATCCTAATGAAAAACTGTTTTTT

v_call: TRBV13
clone_size: -
d_call: TRBD2
j_call: TRBJ2-3
cdr3_aa: CASSPAGGTQYF
cdr3_nt: TGTGCCAGCAGCCCTGCGGGGGGCACGCAGTATTTT

v_call: TRBV4-1
clone_size: -
d_call: TRBD1
j_call: TRBJ2-1
cdr3_aa: CASSQRARRQGAVEQFF
cdr3_nt: TGCGCCAGCAGCCAACGGGCGCGGAGACAGGGGGCCGTTGAGCAGTTCTTC

v_call: TRBV5-4
clone_size: -
d_call: -
j_call: TRBJ2-2
cdr3_aa: CASSAPGHSTGELFF
cdr3_nt: TGTGCCAGCAGCGCACCGGGACACTCCACCGGGGAGCTGTTTTTT

v_call: TRBV11-3
clone_size: -
d_call: -
j_call: TRBJ2-3
cdr3_aa: CASSLEGRPTDTQYF
cdr3_nt: TGTGCCAGCAGCTTGGAGGGGAGGCCCACAGATACGCAGTATTTT

v_call: TRBV19
clone_size: -
d_call: -
j_call: TRBJ2-7
cdr3_aa: CASGGSATYEQYF
cdr3_nt: TGTGCCAGTGGGGGGAGCGCCACCTACGAGCAGTACTTC

v_call: TRBV9
clone_size: -
d_call: -
j_call: TRBJ1-6
cdr3_aa: CASSERQAKHSPLHF
cdr3_nt: TGTGCCAGCAGCGAAAGACAGGCAAAACACTCACCCCTCCACTTT

v_call: TRBV2
clone_size: -
d_call: -
j_call: TRBJ1-2
cdr3_aa: CASSEEINYGYTF
cdr3_nt: TGTGCCAGCAGTGAAGAGATTAACTATGGCTACACCTTC

v_call: TRBV19
clone_size: -
d_call: TRBD1
j_call: TRBJ1-1
cdr3_aa: CASSPNPGTGMNTEAFF
cdr3_nt: TGTGCCAGTAGTCCTAACCCCGGGACAGGTATGAACACTGAAGCTTTCTTT

v_call: TRBV11-3
clone_size: -
d_call: -
j_call: TRBJ2-1
cdr3_aa: CASSIDNLGEQFF
cdr3_nt: TGTGCCAGCAGTATAGATAACCTGGGTGAGCAGTTCTTC

v_call: TRBV1
clone_size: -
d_call: -
j_call: TRBJ1-2
cdr3_aa: CTSPRDRGIFGYTF
cdr3_nt: TGCACCAGCCCCCGGGACAGGGGAATCTTTGGCTACACCTTC

v_call: TRBV4-3
clone_size: -
d_call: TRBD2
j_call: TRBJ2-4
cdr3_aa: CASSQDRGLAKAKNIQYF
cdr3_nt: TGCGCCAGCAGCCAAGATCGGGGACTAGCCAAAGCCAAAAACATTCAGTACTTC

v_call: TRBV4-1
clone_size: -
d_call: -
j_call: TRBJ2-2
cdr3_aa: CASSDTGELFF
cdr3_nt: TGCGCCAGCAGCGATACCGGGGAGCTGTTTTTT

v_call: TRBV5-3
clone_size: -
d_call: -
j_call: TRBJ2-3
cdr3_aa: CARSLPRMPDTQYF
cdr3_nt: TGTGCCAGAAGCTTGCCCAGAATGCCAGATACGCAGTATTTT

v_call: TRBV30
clone_size: -
d_call: TRBD1
j_call: TRBJ2-3
cdr3_aa: CAWGTEGTDTQYF
cdr3_nt: TGTGCCTGGGGGACAGAGGGCACAGATACGCAGTATTTT

v_call: TRBV9
clone_size: -
d_call: -
j_call: TRBJ1-1
cdr3_aa: CASSVGQLNTEAFF
cdr3_nt: TGTGCCAGCAGCGTTGGGCAGCTGAACACTGAAGCTTTCTTT

v_call: TRBV6-5
clone_size: -
d_call: -
j_call: TRBJ1-2
cdr3_aa: CASRSLGYGYTF
cdr3_nt: TGTGCCAGCAGATCGCTAGGGTATGGCTACACCTTC

v_call: TRBV2
clone_size: -
d_call: TRBD1
j_call: TRBJ1-2
cdr3_aa: CASGSRTGTNYGYTF
cdr3_nt: TGTGCCAGCGGATCAAGGACAGGGACCAACTATGGCTACACCTTC

v_call: TRBV19
clone_size: -
d_call: TRBD1
j_call: TRBJ2-7
cdr3_aa: CASTSTGVLHEQYF
cdr3_nt: TGTGCCAGTACCTCGACAGGGGTCCTTCACGAGCAGTACTTC

v_call: TRBV7-2
clone_size: -
d_call: -
j_call: TRBJ1-2
cdr3_aa: CASSPFNDYTF
cdr3_nt: TGTGCCAGCAGCCCCTTTAACGACTACACCTTC

v_call: TRBV9
clone_size: -
d_call: -
j_call: TRBJ2-7
cdr3_aa: CASSVDLSGTERHYEQYF
cdr3_nt: TGTGCCAGCAGCGTAGATTTAAGTGGAACGGAACGGCACTACGAGCAGTACTTC

v_call: TRBV5-1
clone_size: -
d_call: TRBD1
j_call: TRBJ1-1
cdr3_aa: CASSFHRDRGTNTEAFF
cdr3_nt: TGCGCCAGCAGCTTCCACCGGGACAGGGGGACGAACACTGAAGCTTTCTTT

v_call: TRBV9
clone_size: -
d_call: -
j_call: TRBJ1-3
cdr3_aa: CASSVEGGPGNTIYF
cdr3_nt: TGTGCCAGCAGCGTAGAAGGGGGGCCCGGAAACACCATATATTTT

v_call: TRBV7-2
clone_size: -
d_call: -
j_call: TRBJ2-1
cdr3_aa: CASTFQGVGNEQFF
cdr3_nt: TGTGCCAGCACCTTTCAAGGGGTGGGCAATGAGCAGTTCTTC

v_call: TRBV13
clone_size: -
d_call: TRBD1
j_call: TRBJ2-2
cdr3_aa: CASSAGQGITGELFF
cdr3_nt: TGTGCCAGCAGCGCGGGACAGGGGATTACCGGGGAGCTGTTTTTT

v_call: TRBV19
clone_size: once
d_call: TRBD1
j_call: TRBJ1-4
cdr3_aa: CASRNSGTGIEKLFF
cdr3_nt: TGTGCCAGTAGGAACTCCGGGACAGGGATTGAAAAACTGTTTTTT

v_call: TRBV18
clone_size: few
d_call: -
j_call: TRBJ2-2
cdr3_aa: CASSPPNTGELFF
cdr3_nt: TGTGCCAGCTCACCACCTAACACCGGGGAGCTGTTTTTT

v_call: TRBV18
clone_size: once
d_call: TRBD2
j_call: TRBJ2-7
cdr3_aa: CASSPGSGGTWEQYF
cdr3_nt: TGTGCCAGCTCACCAGGTAGCGGGGGGACGTGGGAGCAGTACTTC

v_call: TRBV9
clone_size: -
d_call: TRBD1
j_call: TRBJ1-3
cdr3_aa: CASSPTGDSGNTIYF
cdr3_nt: TGTGCCAGCAGCCCTACAGGGGACTCTGGAAACACCATATATTTT

v_call: TRBV4-1
clone_size: -
d_call: -
j_call: TRBJ1-2
cdr3_aa: CASSQERGGYGYTF
cdr3_nt: TGCGCCAGCAGCCAAGAACGGGGTGGCTATGGCTACACCTTC

v_call: TRBV7-3
clone_size: few
d_call: TRBD1
j_call: TRBJ1-1
cdr3_aa: CASSLGTGKAFF
cdr3_nt: TGTGCCAGCAGCCTCGGGACAGGCAAAGCTTTCTTT

v_call: TRBV4-2
clone_size: -
d_call: TRBD1
j_call: TRBJ1-2
cdr3_aa: CASSQGSGTGRFTNYGYTF
cdr3_nt: TGTGCCAGCAGCCAAGGTTCCGGGACAGGCCGCTTCACTAACTATGGCTACACCTTC